The rows below give T cell receptor beta chains drawn from one sample of a study of cytomegalovirus exposure and HLA in healthy donors. Produced via immunoSEQ multiplex PCR; TCRdb's table is partial and in-frame only. The data contain about 170,000 clones, approximately 70% of them singletons. The sequenced sample was PBMCs. These receptors all come from a human donor in good health. Both conserved end residues are part of each CDR3. The D gene is left open where the match is weak. Size is omitted from some rows. Given values are once, few, many or a class for expanded clones.

d_call cdr3_length j_call v_call clone_size cdr3_nt cdr3_aa
TRBD2 14 TRBJ2-5 TRBV9 NA TGTGCCAGCAGCGCCGGGACTAGCGAAGAGACCCAGTACTTC CASSAGTSEETQYF
TRBD1 13 TRBJ1-2 TRBV30 NA TGTGCCTGGCGTACAGGGGCCGTTTTTCGCTACACCTTC CAWRTGAVFRYTF
TRBD1 13 TRBJ1-1 TRBV6-1 NA TGTGCCAGCAGTGACGGAGGGGGCCGGAAGGCTTTCTTT CASSDGGGRKAFF
NA 15 TRBJ2-7 TRBV11-2 medium-sized TGTGCCAGCAGCCCGACGGGACTCCTCCTCTACGAGCAGTACTTC CASSPTGLLLYEQYF
NA 16 TRBJ1-4 TRBV14 NA TGTGCCAGCGGGCCTCGGGGGGGACCTTTTAATGAAAAACTGTTTTTT CASGPRGGPFNEKLFF
NA 14 TRBJ2-1 TRBV19 NA TGTGCCAGTAGTATCCCGGGACTCCCCAATGAGCAGTTCTTC CASSIPGLPNEQFF
NA 16 TRBJ2-6 TRBV7-9 NA TGTGCCAGCAGCTTAGATGATACAGCTGGGGCCAACGTCCTGACTTTC CASSLDDTAGANVLTF
TRBD1 16 TRBJ2-7 TRBV25-1 NA TGTGCCAGCAGTGAATCCGGACAGGCCTCTCCGGGAGAGCAGTACTTC CASSESGQASPGEQYF
TRBD1 13 TRBJ2-7 TRBV19 NA TGTGCCAGTAGCGACCCCGACAGGGGCGAGCAGTACTTC CASSDPDRGEQYF
NA 14 TRBJ2-7 TRBV29-1 NA TGCAGCGTTGAAGATAAATACAGCTCCTACGAGCAGTACTTC CSVEDKYSSYEQYF
NA 15 TRBJ2-7 TRBV15 NA TGTGCCACCAGCAGGGGGGACTGGGGGGACTACGAGCAGTACTTC CATSRGDWGDYEQYF
NA 12 TRBJ1-1 TRBV19 NA TGTGCCAGTATAAGGGGTTGGACTGAAGCTTTCTTT CASIRGWTEAFF
TRBD1 12 TRBJ2-5 TRBV27 few TGTGCCAGCAGGGGACAGCAAGAGACCCAGTACTTC CASRGQQETQYF
TRBD1 16 TRBJ2-5 TRBV2 NA TGTGCCAGCAGCCAGGACAGGGGGGGTCCGGAAGAGACCCAGTACTTC CASSQDRGGPEETQYF